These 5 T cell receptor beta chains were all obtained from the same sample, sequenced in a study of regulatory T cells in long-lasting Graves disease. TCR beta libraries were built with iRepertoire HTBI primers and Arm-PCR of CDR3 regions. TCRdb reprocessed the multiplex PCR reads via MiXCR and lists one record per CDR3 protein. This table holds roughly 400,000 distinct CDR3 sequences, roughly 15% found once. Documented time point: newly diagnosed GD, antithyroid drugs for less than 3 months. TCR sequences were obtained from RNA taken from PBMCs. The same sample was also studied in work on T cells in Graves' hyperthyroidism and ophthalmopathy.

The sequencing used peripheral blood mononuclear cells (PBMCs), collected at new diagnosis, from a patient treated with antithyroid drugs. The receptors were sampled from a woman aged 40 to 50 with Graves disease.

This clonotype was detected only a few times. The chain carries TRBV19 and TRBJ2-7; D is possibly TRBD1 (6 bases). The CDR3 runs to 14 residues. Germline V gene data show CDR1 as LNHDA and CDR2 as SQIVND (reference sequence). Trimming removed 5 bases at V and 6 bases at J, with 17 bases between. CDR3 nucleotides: TGTGCCAGTAGTCCGGGACAACAAGTGATCGAGCAGTACTTC. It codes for CASSPGQQVIEQYF.

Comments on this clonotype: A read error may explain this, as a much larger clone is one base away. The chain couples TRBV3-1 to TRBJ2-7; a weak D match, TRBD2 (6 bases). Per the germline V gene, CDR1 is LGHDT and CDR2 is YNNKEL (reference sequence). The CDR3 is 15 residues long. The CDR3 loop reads CASSHLSGLNNERFF. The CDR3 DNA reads TGTGCCAGCAGCCACCTTAGCGGCTTGAACAATGAGCGGTTCTTC.

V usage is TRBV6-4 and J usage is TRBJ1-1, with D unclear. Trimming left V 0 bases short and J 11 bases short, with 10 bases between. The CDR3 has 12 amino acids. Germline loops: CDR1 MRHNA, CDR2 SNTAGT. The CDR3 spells CASSDSGGVAFF. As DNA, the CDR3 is TGTGCCAGCAGTGACTCCGGAGGAGTCGCTTTCTTT.

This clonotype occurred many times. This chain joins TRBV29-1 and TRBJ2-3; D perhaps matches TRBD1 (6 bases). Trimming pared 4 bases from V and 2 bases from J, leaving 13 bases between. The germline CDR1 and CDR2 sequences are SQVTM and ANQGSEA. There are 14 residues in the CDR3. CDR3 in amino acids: CSVVMGADTDTQYF. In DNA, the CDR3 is TGCAGCGTTGTAATGGGGGCAGACACAGATACGCAGTATTTT.

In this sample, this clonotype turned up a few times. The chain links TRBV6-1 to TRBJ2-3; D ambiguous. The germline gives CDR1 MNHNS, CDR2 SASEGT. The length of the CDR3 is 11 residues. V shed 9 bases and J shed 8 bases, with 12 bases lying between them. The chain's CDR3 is CASGSELTQYF. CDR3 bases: TGTGCCAGTGGGTCCGAGCTTACGCAGTATTTT.